The 20 T cell receptor beta chains reported below all come from one sample, sequenced in a study of human T cells and chemical hapten exposure. Sample time point: patch test 2, 6 weeks after DPC sensitization. Stated treatment: therapeutic diphenylcyclopropenone sensitization with weekly scalp DPC. TCRdb reprocessed the RACE reads via MiXCR and lists one record per CDR3 protein. The table records over 60,000 distinct CDR3 sequences, around 10% of them present only once. This material consisted of whole blood, taken in connection with sensitization to the hapten diphenylcyclopropenone (DPC). These receptors originate from a woman aged 45-59 years with alopecia areata. Some clones in this sample may be carry-over from other donors' samples.

This clonotype was picked up many times. V usage is TRBV7-2 and J usage is TRBJ2-5; D is unclear. The V end lost 5 bases, the J end lost 4 bases, and 11 bases lay between the germline ends. The CDR3 is made up of 13 amino acids. Germline V gene data show CDR1 as SGHTA and CDR2 as FQGNSA. CDR3 residues: CASSPILGETQYF. The CDR3 DNA reads TGTGCCAGCAGCCCCATTCTGGGAGAGACCCAGTACTTC.

This clonotype was detected only a few times. The rearrangement links TRBV6-2 or TRBV6-3 to TRBJ2-3; 7 nucleotides agree with TRBD2. J gave up 2 bases and V 6 bases, and 5 bases lay outside the gene matches. The CDR3 extends over 14 amino acids. Germline CDR1 reads MNHEY; CDR2 reads SVGEGT. The CDR3 reads CASRGSGYTDTQYF. The CDR3 nucleotides are TGTGCCAGCAGGGGTAGCGGGTACACAGATACGCAGTATTTT.

This clonotype was counted ten times or more. The V gene is TRBV6-9, the J gene TRBJ1-2; a possible D gene is TRBD1 (5 bases). This CDR3 has 14 amino acids. Trimming shortened V by 4 bases and J by 8 bases, and 17 bases separated the two germline ends. The V gene's germline CDR1 is MNHGY and CDR2 SVAAGI. DNA of the CDR3: TGTGCCAGCAGTTCTTGGGGGACCCTAGTGGGCTACACCTTC. Protein: CASSSWGTLVGYTF.

In its sample, this clonotype was seen many times. The rearrangement uses TRBV6-5 and TRBJ2-3; 7 bases line up with TRBD1. CDR3 size: 13 residues. Trimming at V came to 6 bases and at J to 4 bases, leaving 4 bases not matched to a gene. Germline V lookup: CDR1 MNHEY, CDR2 SVGAGI. The CDR3 spells CASRLQGADTQYF. The CDR3 coding sequence is TGTGCCAGCAGACTTCAGGGGGCAGATACGCAGTATTTT.

This clonotype showed up many times. The V and J genes are TRBV5-5 and TRBJ2-6, with D hard to call. This CDR3 has 16 residues. V was clipped by 7 bases and J by 0 bases, with 14 bases between them. Germline V CDR1 and CDR2: SGHKS, YYEKEE (reference sequence). The CDR3: CASGRNVFSGANVLTF. The CDR3 nucleotides are TGTGCCAGCGGCAGAAACGTTTTCTCTGGGGCCAACGTCCTGACTTTC.

This clonotype was found many times. This chain links TRBV29-1 with TRBJ2-1, with D hard to call. The germline V gene has CDR1 SQVTM and CDR2 ANQGSEA. V gave up 7 bases and J gave up 0 bases, with 10 bases separating them. The CDR3 extends over 13 amino acids. CDR3: CSAGRNSYNEQFF. CDR3 DNA sequence: TGCAGCGCAGGACGCAACTCCTACAATGAGCAGTTCTTC.

At least ten counts were recorded for this clonotype. The chain recombines TRBV5-1 with TRBJ2-1; TRBD1 agrees at 8 bases. This CDR3 is built from 15 residues. V gave up 3 bases and J gave up 8 bases; unmatched junction bases: 10. Germline values: CDR1 SGHRS, CDR2 YFSETQ. The CDR3, as DNA: TGCGCCAGCAGCTCTCGACAGGGGCCGCGGGATGAGCAGTTCTTC. Translating it yields CASSSRQGPRDEQFF. Full variable domain (outside the CDR3, taken from reference TRBV5-1 and TRBJ2-1): KAGVTQTPRYLIKTRGQQVTLSCSPISGHRSVSWYQQTPGQGLQFLFEYFSETQRNKGNFPGRFSGRQFSNSRSEMNVSTLELGDSALYLCASSSRQGPRDEQFFGPGTRLTVL.

This clonotype has more than one count but fewer than ten. The chain links TRBV15 to TRBJ1-4, with unresolved D. There are 15 residues in the CDR3. The V and J ends lost 5 bases and 10 bases respectively, with 20 bases between them. Germline V gene sequence: CDR1 LNHNV, CDR2 YYDKDF (reference sequence). CDR3 nucleotides: TGTGCCACCAGCCCCCACGGAGACCCTAGCGGAAAACTGTTTTTT. This sequence encodes CATSPHGDPSGKLFF.

J is TRBJ2-3 and V is TRBV3-1, with D tentatively TRBD2 (5 bases). Germline loops: CDR1 LGHDT, CDR2 YNNKEL (reference sequence). The CDR3 sequence is 16 residues long. Trimming took 0 bases from V and 4 from J, leaving 14 bases between them. CDR3 sequence: CASSQDGGRGADTQYF. The CDR3 nucleotides read TGTGCCAGCAGCCAAGACGGTGGGAGAGGCGCAGATACGCAGTATTTT.

This chain links TRBV7-6 with TRBJ2-5; D may be TRBD1 (6 bases). Germline lookup yields CDR1 SGHVS and CDR2 FNYEAQ. Trimming took off 1 base at V and 2 bases at J, with 11 bases between the two ends. The CDR3 contains 15 residues. Written as DNA, the CDR3 is TGTGCCAGCAGCTTAGGCCAGGGGTTACAAGAGACCCAGTACTTC. It specifies CASSLGQGLQETQYF. Full variable domain (remainder filled in from reference TRBV7-6 and TRBJ2-5): GAGVSQSPRYKVTKRGQDVALRCDPISGHVSLYWYRQALGQGPEFLTYFNYEAQQDKSGLPNDRFSAERPEGSISTLTIQRTEQRDSAMYRCASSLGQGLQETQYFGPGTRLLVL.

This clonotype was picked up many times. This sequence joins TRBV3-1 and TRBJ2-2; 9 positions agree with TRBD1. Germline loops: CDR1 LGHDT, CDR2 YNNKEL (reference sequence). V was pared by 2 bases and J by 7 bases, with 5 bases of the junction left unmatched. The CDR3 sequence is 15 residues long. CDR3 residues: CASSQNRGHNGELFF. The CDR3, as DNA: TGTGCCAGCAGCCAAAACAGGGGGCATAACGGGGAGCTGTTTTTT.

This clonotype has at least ten counts. V gene TRBV5-4 combines with J gene TRBJ2-1; 9 bases map to TRBD2. Looked up from germline, CDR1 is SGHNT and CDR2 is YYREEE (reference sequence). Germline trimming cut 5 bases from V and 10 bases from J; bases unmatched to any gene: 13. This CDR3 spans 15 amino acids. CDR3 nucleotide sequence: TGTGCCAGCAGTCGGGGACTAGCAGCATCGGGAGAGCAGTTCTTC. Its translation is CASSRGLAASGEQFF.

This clonotype was seen ten or more times. This chain joins TRBV5-6 and TRBJ2-1; 9 bases map to TRBD2. Germline-derived CDR1 and CDR2 are SGHDT and YYEEEE. This CDR3 contains 15 residues. The trim removed 6 bases at V and 14 bases at J, leaving 18 bases unmatched. The CDR3 nucleotides are TGTGCCAGCACCTGGGGAGGGACTAGCCAAGTCAGGAAGTTCTTC. Encoded protein: CASTWGGTSQVRKFF.

This clonotype was observed a few times. The J gene is TRBJ2-1, the V gene TRBV7-8, with TRBD2 identical over 7 bases. V trimming: 5 bases; J trimming: 3 bases; junction bases outside the gene matches: 7. The CDR3 sequence is 15 residues long. From germline, CDR1 is SGHVS and CDR2 FQNEAQ. In DNA form, the CDR3 reads TGTGCCAGCAGCCTAGGACTAGACCTCTACAATGAGCAGTTCTTC. Residues: CASSLGLDLYNEQFF.

This clonotype has ten or more counts. The rearrangement uses TRBV18 and TRBJ2-7; D is unresolved. Germline values: CDR1 KGHSH, CDR2 LQKENI. This CDR3 is built from 14 residues. V was clipped by 2 bases and J by 6 bases, with 14 bases between them. CDR3 nucleotides: TGTGCCAGCTCACCAGCGAAGGGCTCGAGCGAGCAGTACTTC. Amino acid sequence: CASSPAKGSSEQYF.

V usage is TRBV11-2 and J usage is TRBJ2-5; 9 bases fit TRBD2. J lost 5 bases, V lost 5 bases, and 12 bases had no gene match. The CDR3 contains 16 residues. Germline V gene lookup returns CDR1 SGHAT and CDR2 FQNNGV. The CDR3 DNA reads TGTGCCAGCAGCCGGACGGCGACTAGCGGAAGGGAGACCCAGTACTTC. Encoded protein: CASSRTATSGRETQYF.

The chain links TRBV4-2 to TRBJ2-1, with D uncertain. Germline CDR1 LGHNA, CDR2 YNFKEQ. The CDR3 covers 16 residues. V gave up 0 bases and J gave up 1 base, with 10 bases separating them. CDR3 region: CASSQDYDRSYNEQFF. The CDR3 nucleotides are TGTGCCAGCAGCCAAGATTACGATCGTTCCTACAATGAGCAGTTCTTC.

This clonotype was seen at least ten times. V usage is TRBV20-1 and J usage is TRBJ2-7; 7 bases map to TRBD2. The CDR3 is made up of 15 amino acids. Germline V gene lookup returns CDR1 DFQATT and CDR2 SNEGSKA (reference sequence). The V segment lost 3 bases and the J segment 2 bases; nucleotides outside the gene matches: 10. The CDR3 DNA follows: TGCAGTGCTAGGCCCGGGACTACGCTCGCCTACGAGCAGTACTTC. Amino acid sequence: CSARPGTTLAYEQYF.

This clonotype has ten or more counts. For the CDR3, the DNA is TGTGCCAGCAGACTGGCAGGGGAGACTGAAGCTTTCTTT. It codes for CASRLAGETEAFF. The genes are TRBV6-5 and TRBJ1-1; weak D call: TRBD1 (6 bases). The V end was cut by 6 bases, the J end by 5 bases, with 13 bases between. The germline gives CDR1 MNHEY, CDR2 SVGAGI. The CDR3 is 13 residues long.

This clonotype showed up many times. This chain connects TRBV20-1 to TRBJ2-7, with D possibly being TRBD2 (5 bases). Trimming pared 0 bases from V and 3 bases from J, leaving 12 bases between. The length of the CDR3 is 14 residues. From germline, CDR1 is DFQATT and CDR2 SNEGSKA (reference sequence). This CDR3 reads CSARDLLALYEQYF. CDR3 nucleotides: TGCAGTGCTAGAGATCTCCTAGCACTCTACGAGCAGTACTTC.